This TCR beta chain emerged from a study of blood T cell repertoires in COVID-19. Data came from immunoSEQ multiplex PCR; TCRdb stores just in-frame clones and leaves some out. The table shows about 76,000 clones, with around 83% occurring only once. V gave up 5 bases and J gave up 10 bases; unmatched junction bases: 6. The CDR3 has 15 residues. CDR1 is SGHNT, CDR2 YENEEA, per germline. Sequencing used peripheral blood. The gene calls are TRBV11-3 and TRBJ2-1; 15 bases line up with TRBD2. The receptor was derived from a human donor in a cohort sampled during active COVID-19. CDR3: CASSPQGLAGGEQFF. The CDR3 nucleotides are TGTGCCAGCAGCCCCCAAGGACTAGCGGGGGGGGAGCAGTTCTTC.